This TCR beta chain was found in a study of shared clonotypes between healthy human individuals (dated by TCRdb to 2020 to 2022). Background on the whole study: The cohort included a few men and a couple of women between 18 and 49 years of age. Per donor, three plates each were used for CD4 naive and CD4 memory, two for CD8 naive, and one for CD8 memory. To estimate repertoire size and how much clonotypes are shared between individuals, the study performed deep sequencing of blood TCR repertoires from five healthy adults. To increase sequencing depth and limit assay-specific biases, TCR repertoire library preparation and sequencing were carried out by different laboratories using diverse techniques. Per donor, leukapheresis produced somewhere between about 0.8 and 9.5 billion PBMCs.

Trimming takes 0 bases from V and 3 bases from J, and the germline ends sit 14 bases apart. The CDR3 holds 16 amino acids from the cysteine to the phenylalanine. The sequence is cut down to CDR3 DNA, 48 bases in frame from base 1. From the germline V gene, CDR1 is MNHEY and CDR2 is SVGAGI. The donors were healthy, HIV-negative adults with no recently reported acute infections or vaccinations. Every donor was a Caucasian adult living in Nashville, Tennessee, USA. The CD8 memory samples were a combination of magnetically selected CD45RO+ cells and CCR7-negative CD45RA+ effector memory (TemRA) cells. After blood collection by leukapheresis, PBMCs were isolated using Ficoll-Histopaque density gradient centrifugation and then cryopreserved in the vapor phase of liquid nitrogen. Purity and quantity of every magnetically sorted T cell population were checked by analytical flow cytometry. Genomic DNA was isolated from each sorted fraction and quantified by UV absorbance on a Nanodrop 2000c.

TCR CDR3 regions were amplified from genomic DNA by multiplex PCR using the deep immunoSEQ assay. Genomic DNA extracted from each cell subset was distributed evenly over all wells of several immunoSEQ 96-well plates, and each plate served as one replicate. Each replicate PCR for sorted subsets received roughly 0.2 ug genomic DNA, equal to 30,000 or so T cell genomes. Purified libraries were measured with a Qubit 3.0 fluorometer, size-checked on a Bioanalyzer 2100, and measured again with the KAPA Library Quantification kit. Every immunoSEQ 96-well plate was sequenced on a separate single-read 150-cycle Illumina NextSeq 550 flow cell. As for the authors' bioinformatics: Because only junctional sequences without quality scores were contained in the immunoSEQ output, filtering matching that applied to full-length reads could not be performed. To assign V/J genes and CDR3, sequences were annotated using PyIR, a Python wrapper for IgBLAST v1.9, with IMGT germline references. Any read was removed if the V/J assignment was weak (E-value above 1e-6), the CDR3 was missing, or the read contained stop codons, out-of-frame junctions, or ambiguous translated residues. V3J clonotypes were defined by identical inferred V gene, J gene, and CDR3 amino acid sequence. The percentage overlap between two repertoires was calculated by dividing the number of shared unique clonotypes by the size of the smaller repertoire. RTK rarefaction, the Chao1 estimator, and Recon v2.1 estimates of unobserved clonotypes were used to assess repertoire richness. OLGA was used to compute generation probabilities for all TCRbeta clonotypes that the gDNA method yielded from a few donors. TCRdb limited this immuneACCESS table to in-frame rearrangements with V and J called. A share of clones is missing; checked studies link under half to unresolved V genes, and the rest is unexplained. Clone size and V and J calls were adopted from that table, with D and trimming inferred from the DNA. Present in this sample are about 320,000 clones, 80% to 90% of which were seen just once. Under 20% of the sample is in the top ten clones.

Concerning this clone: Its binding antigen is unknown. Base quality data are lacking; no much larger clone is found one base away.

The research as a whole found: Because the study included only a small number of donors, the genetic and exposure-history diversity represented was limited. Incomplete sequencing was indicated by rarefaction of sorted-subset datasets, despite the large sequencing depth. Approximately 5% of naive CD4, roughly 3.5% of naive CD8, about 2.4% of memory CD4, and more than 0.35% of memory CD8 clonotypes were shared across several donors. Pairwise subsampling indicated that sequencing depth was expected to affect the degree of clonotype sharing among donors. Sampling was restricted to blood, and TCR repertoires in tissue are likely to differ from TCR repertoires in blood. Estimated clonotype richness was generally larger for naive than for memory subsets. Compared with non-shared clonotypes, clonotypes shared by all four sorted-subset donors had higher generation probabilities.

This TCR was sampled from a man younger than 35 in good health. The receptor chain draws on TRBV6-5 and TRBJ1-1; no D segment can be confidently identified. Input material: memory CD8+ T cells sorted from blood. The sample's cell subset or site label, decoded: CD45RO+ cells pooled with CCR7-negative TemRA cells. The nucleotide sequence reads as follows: TGTGCCAGCAGTTACTCGATTGTTGGTTCCGACACTGAAGCTTTCTTT. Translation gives CASSYSIVGSDTEAFF.